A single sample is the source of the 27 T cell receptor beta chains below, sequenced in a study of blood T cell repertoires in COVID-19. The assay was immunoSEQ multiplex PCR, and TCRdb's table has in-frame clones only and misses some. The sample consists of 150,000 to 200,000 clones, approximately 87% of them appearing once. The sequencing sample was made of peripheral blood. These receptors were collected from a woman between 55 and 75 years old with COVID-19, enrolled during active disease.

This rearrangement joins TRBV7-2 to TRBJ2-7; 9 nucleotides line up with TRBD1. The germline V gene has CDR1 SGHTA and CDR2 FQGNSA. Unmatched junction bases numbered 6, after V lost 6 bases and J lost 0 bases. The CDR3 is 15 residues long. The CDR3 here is CASSTGTGTSYEQYF. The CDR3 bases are TGTGCCAGCAGTACCGGGACAGGGACCTCCTACGAGCAGTACTTC. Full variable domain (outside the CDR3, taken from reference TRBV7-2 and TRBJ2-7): GAGVSQSPSNKVTEKGKDVELRCDPISGHTALYWYRQSLGQGLEFLIYFQGNSAPDKSGLPSDRFSAERTGGSVSTLTIQRTQQEDSAVYLCASSTGTGTSYEQYFGPGTRLTVT.

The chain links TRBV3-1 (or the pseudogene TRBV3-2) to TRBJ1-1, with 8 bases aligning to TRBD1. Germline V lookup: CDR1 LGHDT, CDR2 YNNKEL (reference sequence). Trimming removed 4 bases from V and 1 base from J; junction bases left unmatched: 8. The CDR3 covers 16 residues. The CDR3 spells CASSPLDRARNTEAFF. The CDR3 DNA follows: TGTGCCAGCAGCCCCTTGGACAGGGCGCGGAACACTGAAGCTTTCTTT.

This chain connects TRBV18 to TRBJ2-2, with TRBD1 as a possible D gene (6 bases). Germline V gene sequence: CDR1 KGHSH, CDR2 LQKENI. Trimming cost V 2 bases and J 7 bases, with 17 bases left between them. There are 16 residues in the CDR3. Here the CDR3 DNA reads TGTGCCAGCTCACCAGAAACAGGGCGCTGGGGCGGGGAGCTGTTTTTT. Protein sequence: CASSPETGRWGGELFF.

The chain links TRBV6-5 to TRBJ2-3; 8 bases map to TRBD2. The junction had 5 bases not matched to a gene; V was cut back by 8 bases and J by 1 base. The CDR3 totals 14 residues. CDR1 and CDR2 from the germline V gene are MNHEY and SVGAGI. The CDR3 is CASGGRTGTDTQYF. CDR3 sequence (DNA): TGTGCCAGCGGCGGGAGGACTGGCACAGATACGCAGTATTTT.

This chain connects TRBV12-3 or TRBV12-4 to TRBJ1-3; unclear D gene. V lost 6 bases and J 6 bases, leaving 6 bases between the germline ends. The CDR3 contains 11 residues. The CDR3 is CASSQANTIYF. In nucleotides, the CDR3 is TGTGCCAGCAGCCAAGCAAACACCATATATTTT.

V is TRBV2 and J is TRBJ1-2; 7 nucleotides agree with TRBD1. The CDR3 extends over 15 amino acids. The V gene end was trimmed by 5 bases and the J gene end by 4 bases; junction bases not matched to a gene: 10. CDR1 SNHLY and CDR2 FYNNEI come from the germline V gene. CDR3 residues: CASSPILTGSYGYTF. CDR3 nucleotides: TGTGCCAGCAGTCCAATCTTGACAGGGAGCTATGGCTACACCTTC.

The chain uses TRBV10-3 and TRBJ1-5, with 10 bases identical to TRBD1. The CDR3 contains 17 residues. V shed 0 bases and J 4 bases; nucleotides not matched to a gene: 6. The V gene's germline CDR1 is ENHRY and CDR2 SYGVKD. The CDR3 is CAISESRGTGENQPQHF. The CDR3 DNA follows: TGTGCCATCAGTGAGTCGAGAGGGACAGGGGAAAATCAGCCCCAGCATTTT.

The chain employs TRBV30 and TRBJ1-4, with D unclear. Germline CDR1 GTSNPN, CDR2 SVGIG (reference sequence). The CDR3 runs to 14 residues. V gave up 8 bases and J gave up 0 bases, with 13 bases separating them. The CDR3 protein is CASSTVSTNEKLFF. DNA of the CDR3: TGTGCCAGCTCCACAGTCTCAACTAATGAAAAACTGTTTTTT.

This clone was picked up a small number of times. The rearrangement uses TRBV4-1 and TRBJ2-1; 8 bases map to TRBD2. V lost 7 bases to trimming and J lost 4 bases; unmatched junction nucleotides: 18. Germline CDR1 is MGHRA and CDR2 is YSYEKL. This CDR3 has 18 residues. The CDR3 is CASTLRGAAGVEYNEQFF. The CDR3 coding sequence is TGCGCCAGCACCCTAAGGGGCGCAGCGGGAGTGGAATACAATGAGCAGTTCTTC.

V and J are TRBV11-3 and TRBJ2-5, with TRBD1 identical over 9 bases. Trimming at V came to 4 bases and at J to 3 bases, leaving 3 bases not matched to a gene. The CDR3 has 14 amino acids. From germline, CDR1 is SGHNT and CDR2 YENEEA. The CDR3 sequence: CASSSRDREETQYF. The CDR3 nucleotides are TGTGCCAGCAGCTCCCGGGACAGGGAAGAGACCCAGTACTTC.

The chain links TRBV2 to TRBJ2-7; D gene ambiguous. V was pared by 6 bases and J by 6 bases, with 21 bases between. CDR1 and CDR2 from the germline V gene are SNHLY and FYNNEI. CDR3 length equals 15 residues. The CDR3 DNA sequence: TGTGCCAGCAGGGTTAGTGCGACTTCTCCCTTCGAGCAGTACTTC. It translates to CASRVSATSPFEQYF.

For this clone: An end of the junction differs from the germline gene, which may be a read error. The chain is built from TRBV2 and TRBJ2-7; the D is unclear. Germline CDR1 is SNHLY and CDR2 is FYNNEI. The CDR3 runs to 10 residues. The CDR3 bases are TGTGCCAGCAGTGAGTCGACTTCGGGCTTC. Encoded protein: CASSESTSGF.

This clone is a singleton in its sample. In DNA form, the CDR3 reads TGTGCCAGCTCACCCACGGGGACCCAGTACTTC. Its protein product is CASSPTGTQYF. The chain is built from TRBV18 and TRBJ2-5; unclear D gene. This CDR3 comprises 11 residues. V was trimmed by 3 bases and J by 7 bases, leaving 6 bases between them. Germline V lookup: CDR1 KGHSH, CDR2 LQKENI.

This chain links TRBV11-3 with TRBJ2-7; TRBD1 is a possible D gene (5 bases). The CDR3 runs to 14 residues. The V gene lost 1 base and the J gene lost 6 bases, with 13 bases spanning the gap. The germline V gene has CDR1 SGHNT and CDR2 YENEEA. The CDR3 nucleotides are TGTGCCAGCAGCTTAGGGGGCAGGTTCGGCGAGCAGTACTTC. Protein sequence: CASSLGGRFGEQYF.

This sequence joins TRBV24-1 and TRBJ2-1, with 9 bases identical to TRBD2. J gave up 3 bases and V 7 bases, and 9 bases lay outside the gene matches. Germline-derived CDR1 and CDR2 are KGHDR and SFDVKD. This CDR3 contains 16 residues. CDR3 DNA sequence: TGTGCCACCAGCTCAACGACTAGCGGAAACTACAATGAGCAGTTCTTC. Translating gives CATSSTTSGNYNEQFF.

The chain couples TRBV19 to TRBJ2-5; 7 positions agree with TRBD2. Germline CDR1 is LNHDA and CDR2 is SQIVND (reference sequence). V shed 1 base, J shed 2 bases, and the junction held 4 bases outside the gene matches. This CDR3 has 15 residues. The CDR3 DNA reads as TGTGCCAGTAGTATAGTGGCTAGCGGACAAGAGACCCAGTACTTC. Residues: CASSIVASGQETQYF.

The CDR3 nucleotides are TGCGCCAGCAGCCCGGGACAGGCTGACACCGGGGAGCTGTTTTTT. This translates into CASSPGQADTGELFF. The chain recombines TRBV5-1 with TRBJ2-2; 8 nucleotides line up with TRBD1. Germline CDR1 reads SGHRS; CDR2 reads YFSETQ. The CDR3 is made up of 15 amino acids. The V gene end was trimmed by 4 bases and the J gene end by 3 bases; junction bases not matched to a gene: 5.

As DNA, the CDR3 is TGTGCCAGCAGCATAACACAGGGGGGAACTGAAGCTTTCTTT. Its translation: CASSITQGGTEAFF. The chain couples TRBV5-8 to TRBJ1-1, with TRBD1 matching 8 bases. The CDR3 covers 14 residues. CDR1 SGHTS and CDR2 YDEGEE come from the germline V gene. Germline trimming cut 4 bases from V and 5 bases from J; bases unmatched to any gene: 7.

The CDR3 sequence is CASSLSTREVDTQYF. CDR3 nucleotide sequence: TGTGCCAGCAGTTTGTCGACGAGGGAGGTAGATACGCAGTATTTT. The V call is TRBV28, the J call TRBJ2-3; a possible D gene is TRBD2 (6 bases). The CDR3 covers 15 residues. CDR1 and CDR2 (germline): MDHEN, SYDVKM. V lost 3 bases and J lost 5, with 15 bases in between.

This CDR3 is CASSLSPGGYEQFF. CDR3 DNA sequence: TGTGCCAGCAGTTTATCGCCAGGGGGGTATGAGCAGTTCTTC. The gene calls are TRBV27 and TRBJ2-1, with TRBD1 as a possible D gene (7 bases). Germline values: CDR1 MNHEY, CDR2 SMNVEV (reference sequence). The CDR3 extends over 14 amino acids. V gave up 0 bases and J gave up 8 bases, with 11 bases separating them.

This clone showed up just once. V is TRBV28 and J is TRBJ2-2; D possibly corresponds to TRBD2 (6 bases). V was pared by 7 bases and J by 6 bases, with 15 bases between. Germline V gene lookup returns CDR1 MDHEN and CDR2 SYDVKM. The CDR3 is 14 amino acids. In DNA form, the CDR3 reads TGTGCCAGCACCCTGGTGGGGGAGGCCGGGGAGCTGTTTTTT. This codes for CASTLVGEAGELFF.

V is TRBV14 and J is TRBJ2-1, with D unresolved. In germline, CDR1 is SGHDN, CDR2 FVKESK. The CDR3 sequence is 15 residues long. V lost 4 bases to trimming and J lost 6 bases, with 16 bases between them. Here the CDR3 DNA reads TGTGCCAGCAGCCCCACTCTGCGAGTTTTCAATGAGCAGTTCTTC. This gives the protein CASSPTLRVFNEQFF.

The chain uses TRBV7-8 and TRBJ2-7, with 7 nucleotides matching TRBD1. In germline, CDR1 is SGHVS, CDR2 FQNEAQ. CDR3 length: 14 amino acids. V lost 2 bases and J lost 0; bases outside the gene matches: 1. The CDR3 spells CASSLTGDSYEQYF. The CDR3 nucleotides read TGTGCCAGCAGCTTAACAGGGGACTCCTACGAGCAGTACTTC.

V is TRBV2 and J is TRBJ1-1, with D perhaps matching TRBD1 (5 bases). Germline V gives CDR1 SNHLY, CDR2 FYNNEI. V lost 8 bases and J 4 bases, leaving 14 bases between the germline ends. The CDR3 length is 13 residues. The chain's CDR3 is CASFQGSGTEAFF. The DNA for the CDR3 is TGTGCCAGCTTTCAGGGTTCGGGCACTGAAGCTTTCTTT.

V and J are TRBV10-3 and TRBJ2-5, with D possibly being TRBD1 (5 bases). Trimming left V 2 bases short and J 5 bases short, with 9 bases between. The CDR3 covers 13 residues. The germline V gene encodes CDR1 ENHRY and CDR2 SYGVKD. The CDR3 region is CAISEAGSETQYF. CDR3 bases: TGTGCCATCAGTGAGGCAGGGTCTGAGACCCAGTACTTC.

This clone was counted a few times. CDR3 loop: CASEDTGLAAFYEQYF. CDR3 coding DNA: TGTGCCAGCGAAGACACAGGACTAGCGGCATTCTACGAGCAGTACTTC. The chain joins TRBV6-6 to TRBJ2-7; 10 nucleotides line up with TRBD2. CDR1 and CDR2 from the germline V gene are MNHNY and SVGAGI (reference sequence). V dropped 8 bases and J dropped 3; count of bases not matched to a gene: 13. The CDR3 length is 16 residues.

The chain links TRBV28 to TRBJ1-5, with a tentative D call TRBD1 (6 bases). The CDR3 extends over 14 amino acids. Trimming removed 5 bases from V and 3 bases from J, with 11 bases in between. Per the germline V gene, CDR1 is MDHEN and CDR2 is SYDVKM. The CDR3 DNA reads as TGTGCCAGCAGTCCGGGACATCTCAATCAGCCCCAGCATTTT. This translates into CASSPGHLNQPQHF.